This TCR beta chain came from a study of blood T cell repertoires in COVID-19. Clones were read by immunoSEQ multiplex PCR, and TCRdb kept only the in-frame ones, dropping some. The sample gives more than 150,000 clones, around 95% of which show up once; around 0.8% is in the top ten. The CDR3 is 13 residues long. Trimming left V 1 base short and J 2 bases short, with 6 bases between. Patients in Seattle were enrolled during active infection, then followed longitudinally. Sequencing input: peripheral blood. This TCR was sampled from a man in his thirties or forties with COVID-19, enrolled during active disease. The chain links TRBV12-3 or TRBV12-4 to TRBJ2-7; weak D call: TRBD1 (5 bases). CDR3 in amino acids: CASSLGTTYEQYF. CDR3 DNA: TGTGCCAGCAGTTTAGGGACAACCTACGAGCAGTACTTC.